A single sample is the source of the 9 T cell receptor beta chains below, sequenced in a study of CXCR3-negative and CXCR3-positive naive CD8 T cells. 5' RACE with UMI labels generated the TRB cDNA libraries. TCRdb re-called the 5' RACE reads and gives one entry per CDR3 protein, without DNA. This repertoire includes over 55,000 distinct CDR3 sequences. Sequenced input: memory CD8+ T cells from blood. These receptors came from a human donor in good health. Some clones in this sample may be carry-over from other donors' samples.

The chain links TRBV27 to TRBJ2-7. Germline assignment: CDR1 MNHEY and CDR2 SMNVEV (reference sequence). The CDR3 length is 14 residues. CDR3 protein: CASSFRREQYEQYF.

The chain carries TRBV27 and TRBJ2-7; TCRdb designates TRBD2, a call that cannot be tested without DNA. Germline CDR1 MNHEY, CDR2 SMNVEV (reference sequence). The CDR3 is 15 amino acids. CDR3 residues: CASSLSGLLSYEQYF.

The V gene is TRBV5-6, the J gene TRBJ2-7; as DNA is missing, the TRBD1 call by TCRdb cannot be tested. The CDR3 sequence is 15 residues long. Germline V gene data show CDR1 as SGHDT and CDR2 as YYEEEE. CDR3 in amino acids: CASSLGDGRSYEQYF.

The CDR3 spells CASSMSGGATYEQYF. The chain uses TRBV7-6 and TRBJ2-7; TCRdb's D call, TRBD1, is unchecked because there is no DNA. Germline CDR1 SGHVS, CDR2 FNYEAQ. The CDR3 has 15 residues. Full variable domain (rest looked up from reference TRBV7-6 and TRBJ2-7): GAGVSQSPRYKVTKRGQDVALRCDPISGHVSLYWYRQALGQGPEFLTYFNYEAQQDKSGLPNDRFSAERPEGSISTLTIQRTEQRDSAMYRCASSMSGGATYEQYFGPGTRLTVT.

J is TRBJ1-1 and V is TRBV14; absent DNA, TCRdb's TRBD1 call cannot be checked. Germline CDR1 and CDR2: SGHDN and FVKESK. The CDR3 consists of 13 residues. CDR3 loop: CASSQTTGGGAFF.

The rearrangement uses TRBV4-3 and TRBJ2-7; the TCRdb D gene call, TRBD2, has no DNA to confirm it. CDR3 length equals 17 residues. Germline CDR1 LGHNA, CDR2 YSLEER. The CDR3 is CASSPGTSGGASYEQYF.

The rearrangement uses TRBV7-9 and TRBJ2-2. The CDR3 contains 11 residues. CDR1 is SEHNR, CDR2 FQNEAQ, per germline (reference sequence). This CDR3 is CASRYTGELFF.

CDR3 sequence: CSVESDGSYEQYF. The rearrangement uses TRBV29-1 and TRBJ2-7. The CDR3 spans 13 residues. Germline CDR1 is SQVTM and CDR2 is ANQGSEA.

This sequence joins TRBV25-1 and TRBJ1-1; TCRdb's D call of TRBD1 is untestable without DNA. Germline V gene lookup returns CDR1 MGHDK and CDR2 SYGVNS. This CDR3 comprises 14 residues. This CDR3 reads CASSEYGHNTEAFF.